The sequence of this T cell receptor (beta chain) was determined in a study of PD-L1 blockade in urothelial cancer. As for the study in general: Of some 30 patients, about two dozen were males with bladder-origin urothelial cancer. A median of about 140,000 T cells was found in the blood samples.

Spiked synthetic TCR analogs estimated absolute template abundance per PCR. Repertoires were generated with immunoSEQ multiplex PCR, while TCRdb's copy carries only in-frame clones and drops some. Of roughly 50,000 clones listed, approximately 85% are singletons. Time point defined: pretreatment peripheral blood. Germline-derived CDR1 and CDR2 are SQVTM and ANQGSEA. The ends were cut back, 5 bases at V and 5 bases at J, with 21 bases in the middle. This CDR3 has 15 amino acids. The input for sequencing was PBMCs, taken around atezolizumab (anti-PD-L1) treatment. This receptor was taken from a man in his sixties or seventies with urothelial cancer. This rearrangement joins TRBV29-1 to TRBJ1-2; tentatively, D is TRBD1 (5 bases). CDR3 coding DNA: TGCAGCGTTCCCTCCGGGACTGCAACGCGTTATGGCTACACCTTC. Encoded protein: CSVPSGTATRYGYTF.